Each of the 27 T cell receptor beta chains below was sequenced from the same sample in a study of cytomegalovirus exposure and HLA in healthy donors. Primers: 60 Vbeta forward and 13 Jbeta reverse. The assay was immunoSEQ multiplex PCR, and TCRdb's table has in-frame clones only and misses some. The top ten hold 4.8% of the sample, which has some 97,000 clones, under 80% seen once. Input material: PBMCs. All receptors derive from a woman between 18 and 29 years old in good health and CMV-seropositive.

The chain links TRBV15 to TRBJ2-5, with 8 bases identical to TRBD2. The CDR3 extends over 14 amino acids. V lost 5 bases to trimming and J lost 1 base; unmatched junction nucleotides: 3. CDR1 LNHNV and CDR2 YYDKDF come from the germline V gene (reference sequence). The CDR3 DNA reads TGTGCCACCAGCCTCCGGGGGGGCCAAGAGACCCAGTACTTC. The encoded protein is CATSLRGGQETQYF.

This clone was found a few times. The CDR3 reads CASSSGQGHTGELFF. CDR3 sequence (DNA): TGTGCCAGCAGTTCGGGACAGGGGCACACCGGGGAGCTGTTTTTT. J is TRBJ2-2 and V is TRBV27; TRBD1 aligns across 10 bases. The germline gives CDR1 MNHEY, CDR2 SMNVEV (reference sequence). The CDR3 runs to 15 residues. The V gene end was trimmed by 4 bases and the J gene end by 3 bases; junction bases not matched to a gene: 2.

The genes are TRBV4-3 and TRBJ2-5; tentatively, D is TRBD2 (6 bases). The germline V gene encodes CDR1 LGHNA and CDR2 YSLEER. V lost 0 bases, J lost 7 bases, and 15 bases lay in between. The CDR3 extends over 15 amino acids. In nucleotides, the CDR3 is TGCGCCAGCAGCCAAGATCGGGGGACTGGCGGGACCCAGTACTTC. Translation gives CASSQDRGTGGTQYF.

This clone was picked up one time. The CDR3 nucleotides read TGTGCCAGCAGTGGACTAGCGGGAGTTACACGCACAGATACGCAGTATTTT. Translating gives CASSGLAGVTRTDTQYF. This sequence joins TRBV6-1 and TRBJ2-3; 12 nucleotides line up with TRBD2. The CDR3 extends over 17 amino acids. The V segment lost 4 bases and the J segment 1 base; nucleotides outside the gene matches: 6. CDR1 MNHNS and CDR2 SASEGT come from the germline V gene.

CDR3 nucleotides: TGTGCCAGCAGTTGGGGACTAGTTGGTCAAGAGACCCAGTACTTC. It translates to CASSWGLVGQETQYF. The chain employs TRBV27 and TRBJ2-5, with TRBD2 matching 8 bases. Trimming cost V 4 bases and J 2 bases; bases outside gene matches: 6. The CDR3 contains 15 residues. CDR1 is MNHEY and CDR2 is SMNVEV in the germline V gene (reference sequence).

This clone was observed a handful of times. The chain is built from TRBV6-4 and TRBJ1-1; D ambiguous. Germline CDR1 is MRHNA and CDR2 is SNTAGT. The CDR3 spans 13 residues. Trimming left V 5 bases short and J 5 bases short, with 12 bases between. In DNA form, the CDR3 reads TGTGCCAGCAGTTACGGGAGGGCAACTGAAGCTTTCTTT. Translation: CASSYGRATEAFF.

This CDR3 is CASSGGGYTEAFF. The CDR3 region has the DNA TGTGCCAGCAGTGGTGGGGGGTACACTGAAGCTTTCTTT. The chain joins TRBV2 to TRBJ1-1; a weak D match, TRBD1 (5 bases). The CDR3 loop spans 13 amino acids. The germline V gene encodes CDR1 SNHLY and CDR2 FYNNEI. V was trimmed by 4 bases and J by 3 bases, leaving 9 bases between them.

V gene TRBV7-2 combines with J gene TRBJ2-7, with 8 bases matching TRBD2. This CDR3 has 14 residues. Germline V gene lookup returns CDR1 SGHTA and CDR2 FQGNSA. V dropped 2 bases and J dropped 4; count of bases not matched to a gene: 4. The CDR3 region has the DNA TGTGCCAGCAGCTTACGTTCTAGCGGGTACGAGCAGTACTTC. Protein product: CASSLRSSGYEQYF.

This chain joins TRBV7-7 and TRBJ2-1; 8 nucleotides match TRBD1. The junction had 8 bases not matched to a gene; V was cut back by 5 bases and J by 8 bases. This CDR3 comprises 14 residues. CDR1 and CDR2 (germline): SSHAT, FNYEAQ (reference sequence). CDR3 sequence reads: CASSPGGIVDEQFF. Written as DNA, the CDR3 is TGTGCCAGCAGCCCAGGGGGCATAGTAGATGAGCAGTTCTTC.

The chain has TRBV5-1 and TRBJ2-7; 7 nucleotides agree with TRBD2. V was clipped by 5 bases and J by 7 bases; unmatched bases: 6. Germline V lookup: CDR1 SGHRS, CDR2 YFSETQ. There are 12 residues in the CDR3. CDR3 loop: CASRSGGGEQYF. The CDR3 DNA sequence: TGCGCCAGCAGGTCGGGAGGAGGGGAGCAGTACTTC.

This clone was seen only a few times. As DNA, the CDR3 is TGCAGCGTTGCCCCGGGACTAGCGGGAGTGGGGCCCCAAGAGACCCAGTACTTC. This encodes CSVAPGLAGVGPQETQYF. The V call is TRBV29-1, the J call TRBJ2-5, with TRBD2 matching over 14 bases. With V trimmed by 4 bases and J by 1 base, 11 bases remained unmatched. CDR1 is SQVTM and CDR2 is ANQGSEA in the germline V gene. The CDR3 runs to 18 residues. The entire variable domain, with the rest obtained from reference TRBV29-1 and TRBJ2-5, is as follows: SAVISQKPSRDICQRGTSLTIQCQVDSQVTMMFWYRQQPGQSLTLIATANQGSEATYESGFVIDKFPISRPNLTFSTLTVSNMSPEDSSIYLCSVAPGLAGVGPQETQYFGPGTRLLVL.

With regard to this clone: A junction end diverges from the germline sequence, so it may reflect a read error. This chain joins TRBV29-1 and TRBJ2-3; D not certain. CDR1 and CDR2 (germline): SQVTM, ANQGSEA. The CDR3 consists of 15 residues. The CDR3 nucleotides read TGCAGCGTTGAGCCAGCGCAAGTATCCACAAATACGCAGTATTTT. This codes for CSVEPAQVSTNTQYF.

This clone came up a few times. The rearrangement joins TRBV4-3 to TRBJ2-1, with 8 bases aligning to TRBD2. Germline V gene sequence: CDR1 LGHNA, CDR2 YSLEER. Trimming at V came to 0 bases and at J to 6 bases, leaving 7 bases not matched to a gene. The CDR3 loop spans 16 amino acids. The CDR3 DNA is TGCGCCAGCAGCCAAGATCCAGCGGGAGTTGCCAATGAGCAGTTCTTC. As protein: CASSQDPAGVANEQFF.

CDR3 nucleotides: TGCAGCGGTTGGGGGGACCCAGGGCAGTTCTTC. This gives the protein CSGWGDPGQFF. This chain uses TRBV20-1 with TRBJ2-1; D is possibly TRBD2 (6 bases). Looked up from germline, CDR1 is DFQATT and CDR2 is SNEGSKA (reference sequence). The CDR3 covers 11 residues.

The chain combines TRBV5-4 with TRBJ2-7; possibly TRBD1 for D (5 bases). Germline V gene sequence: CDR1 SGHNT, CDR2 YYREEE (reference sequence). The CDR3 is made up of 13 amino acids. V gave up 5 bases and J gave up 6 bases, with 15 bases separating them. The CDR3 region has the DNA TGTGCCAGCAGTGATACGGTGGGGCTCGAGCAGTACTTC. Translation: CASSDTVGLEQYF.

CDR3: CVSGRAREQYF. Here the CDR3 DNA reads TGTGTAAGCGGGAGGGCGAGGGAGCAGTACTTC. The rearrangement joins TRBV6-1 to TRBJ2-7; TRBD2 aligns across 10 bases. This CDR3 is built from 11 residues. Germline lookup yields CDR1 MNHNS and CDR2 SASEGT.

The gene calls are TRBV6-5 and TRBJ1-3, with D tentatively TRBD1 (6 bases). There are 16 residues in the CDR3. Germline-derived CDR1 and CDR2 are MNHEY and SVGAGI. V was shortened by 4 bases and J by 0 bases, with 13 bases between the two germline ends. The CDR3 sequence is CASSSHGTYSGNTIYF. CDR3 nucleotide sequence: TGTGCCAGCAGTTCGCACGGGACATACTCTGGAAACACCATATATTTT.

This clone was picked up one time. This chain uses TRBV27 with TRBJ2-7, with D uncertain. The germline gives CDR1 MNHEY, CDR2 SMNVEV (reference sequence). The CDR3 extends over 11 amino acids. V shed 7 bases and J shed 9 bases, with 13 bases lying between them. The CDR3 loop reads CASTLLSGQYF. CDR3 coding DNA: TGTGCCAGCACCCTCCTATCGGGGCAGTACTTC.

This rearrangement joins TRBV2 to TRBJ2-1; a weak D match, TRBD2 (6 bases). This CDR3 region has 16 residues. Germline CDR1 reads SNHLY; CDR2 reads FYNNEI. Trimming took off 6 bases at V and 8 bases at J, with 23 bases between the two ends. The CDR3 region has the DNA TGTGCCAGCAGCGCTAGTGCATTCGGAGCTAGCGATGAGCAGTTCTTC. It yields the protein CASSASAFGASDEQFF.

The genes are TRBV11-3 and TRBJ2-1; TRBD2 aligns across 7 bases. The CDR3 runs 15 residues. Losses at the gene ends were 5 bases for V and 2 bases for J; bases not matched to a gene: 6. Germline CDR1 and CDR2: SGHNT and YENEEA. This chain's CDR3 is CASSPKRGTYNEQFF. CDR3 bases: TGTGCCAGCAGCCCAAAGCGGGGCACCTACAATGAGCAGTTCTTC.

V gene TRBV4-1 combines with J gene TRBJ2-1, with 12 bases aligning to TRBD2. Trimming removed 4 bases from V and 6 bases from J; junction bases left unmatched: 4. The CDR3 consists of 15 residues. Germline V gene data show CDR1 as MGHRA and CDR2 as YSYEKL. CDR3 nucleotide sequence: TGCGCCAGCAGCCCTAGGACTAGCGGGACCAATGAGCAGTTCTTC. This codes for CASSPRTSGTNEQFF.

This clone was found once. The chain links TRBV5-1 to TRBJ2-5; 12 bases line up with TRBD2. The germline CDR1 and CDR2 sequences are SGHRS and YFSETQ. J gave up 5 bases and V 4 bases, and 9 bases lay outside the gene matches. This CDR3 region has 16 residues. The CDR3 region has the DNA TGCGCCAGCAGCCCGTCGACTAGCGGGAGTGAGGAGACCCAGTACTTC. It encodes CASSPSTSGSEETQYF.

V usage is TRBV29-1 and J usage is TRBJ1-4, with D possibly being TRBD1 (6 bases). The CDR3 is 13 amino acids. Per germline, CDR1 SQVTM and CDR2 ANQGSEA. Trimming removed 4 bases from V and 5 bases from J, with 11 bases in between. Written as DNA, the CDR3 is TGCAGCGTTGTGACAGGAAGAAATGAAAAACTGTTTTTT. This codes for CSVVTGRNEKLFF. Full variable domain (outside the CDR3, taken from reference TRBV29-1 and TRBJ1-4): SAVISQKPSRDICQRGTSLTIQCQVDSQVTMMFWYRQQPGQSLTLIATANQGSEATYESGFVIDKFPISRPNLTFSTLTVSNMSPEDSSIYLCSVVTGRNEKLFFGSGTQLSVL.

This clone was recorded a few times. The chain joins TRBV7-9 to TRBJ1-2; 7 bases line up with TRBD1. Germline-derived CDR1 and CDR2 are SEHNR and FQNEAQ (reference sequence). With V trimmed by 4 bases and J by 5 bases, 10 bases remained unmatched. The CDR3 spans 15 residues. DNA of the CDR3: TGTGCCAGCAGCTCCACCGGGACAGAATTTTATGGCTACACCTTC. Translating it yields CASSSTGTEFYGYTF. The full variable domain, its missing parts supplied by reference TRBV7-9 and TRBJ1-2, is DTGVSQNPRHKITKRGQNVTFRCDPISEHNRLYWYRQTLGQGPEFLTYFQNEAQLEKSRLLSDRFSAERPKGSFSTLEIQRTEQGDSAMYLCASSSTGTEFYGYTFGSGTRLTVV.

Written as DNA, the CDR3 is TGTGCCAGCAGCTCTTCGTTCGGGGCCAACGTCCTGACTTTC. Translation gives CASSSSFGANVLTF. The chain has TRBV7-9 and TRBJ2-6; unclear D gene. Germline V CDR1 and CDR2: SEHNR, FQNEAQ (reference sequence). V gave up 4 bases and J gave up 4 bases, with 8 bases separating them. There are 14 residues in the CDR3.

This rearrangement joins TRBV5-8 to TRBJ2-5; TRBD1 aligns across 7 bases. The CDR3 is made up of 14 amino acids. Germline trimming cut 2 bases from V and 2 bases from J; bases unmatched to any gene: 3. CDR1 SGHTS and CDR2 YDEGEE come from the germline V gene. The CDR3 DNA follows: TGTGCCAGCAGCTTACAGGGGTGGCAAGAGACCCAGTACTTC. It is translated as CASSLQGWQETQYF.

The chain uses TRBV5-8 and TRBJ2-3; D might be TRBD1 (5 bases). The CDR3 is 15 residues long. Per germline, CDR1 SGHTS and CDR2 YDEGEE. Trimming took off 2 bases at V and 6 bases at J, with 16 bases between the two ends. The CDR3 loop is CASSFGRVGRDTQYF. The CDR3 nucleotides read TGTGCCAGCAGCTTTGGCAGGGTCGGTAGGGATACGCAGTATTTT.